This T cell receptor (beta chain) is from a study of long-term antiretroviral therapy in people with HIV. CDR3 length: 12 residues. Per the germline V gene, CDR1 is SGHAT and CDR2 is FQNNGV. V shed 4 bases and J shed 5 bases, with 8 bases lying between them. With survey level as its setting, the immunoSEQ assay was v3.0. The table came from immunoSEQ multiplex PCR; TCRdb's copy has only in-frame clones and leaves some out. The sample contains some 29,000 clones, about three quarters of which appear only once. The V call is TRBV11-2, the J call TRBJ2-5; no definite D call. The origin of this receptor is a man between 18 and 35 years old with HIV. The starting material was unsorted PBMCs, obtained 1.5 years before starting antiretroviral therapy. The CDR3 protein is CASSYDGETQYF. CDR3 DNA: TGTGCCAGCAGCTATGATGGGGAGACCCAGTACTTC.